This is a list of T cell receptor beta chains from one sample in a study of blood T cell repertoires in COVID-19. The method was immunoSEQ multiplex PCR; TCRdb's version includes in-frame clones alone and lacks a portion of them. The sample shows about 230,000 clones, around four fifths of them seen only once. Material: peripheral blood. The receptors were gathered from a man in his forties with acute or convalescent COVID-19. Both conserved end residues are part of each CDR3. The D gene is left open where the match is weak. Clone sizes are given selectively: once, few, many, or a class where the clone is expanded.

CDR3 protein: CASSYPSRLAGGSTDTQYF; CDR3 DNA: TGTGCCAGCAGTTACCCTTCCCGACTAGCGGGAGGGAGCACAGATACGCAGTATTTT; J gene: TRBJ2-3; CDR3 length: 19; clone size: -; V gene: TRBV6-2/TRBV6-3; D gene: TRBD2
CDR3 protein: CASSLEGVGGYTF; CDR3 DNA: TGTGCCAGCAGTTTAGAGGGGGTGGGTGGCTACACCTTC; J gene: TRBJ1-2; CDR3 length: 13; clone size: -; V gene: TRBV27; D gene: -
CDR3 protein: CASSPQSSRDRQNIQYF; CDR3 DNA: TGTGCCAGCAGCCCGCAATCTTCCCGGGATCGCCAAAACATTCAGTACTTC; J gene: TRBJ2-4; CDR3 length: 17; clone size: -; V gene: TRBV11-2; D gene: -
CDR3 protein: CASSPGQGVAEAFF; CDR3 DNA: TGTGCCAGCAGTCCGGGACAGGGCGTCGCTGAAGCTTTCTTT; J gene: TRBJ1-1; CDR3 length: 14; clone size: -; V gene: TRBV6-2/TRBV6-3; D gene: TRBD1
CDR3 protein: CASSGTPGRVPNGDYTF; CDR3 DNA: TGTGCCAGCAGTGGCACCCCGGGTCGTGTACCCAATGGTGACTACACCTTC; J gene: TRBJ1-2; CDR3 length: 17; clone size: -; V gene: TRBV27; D gene: -
CDR3 protein: CASSFQGARAEAFF; CDR3 DNA: TGTGCCAGCAGCTTTCAGGGGGCGAGGGCTGAAGCTTTCTTT; J gene: TRBJ1-1; CDR3 length: 14; clone size: -; V gene: TRBV5-5; D gene: TRBD1
CDR3 protein: CASSGQGGNQPQHF; CDR3 DNA: TGTGCCAGCAGTGGACAGGGCGGCAATCAGCCCCAGCATTTT; J gene: TRBJ1-5; CDR3 length: 14; clone size: -; V gene: TRBV2; D gene: TRBD1
CDR3 protein: CASSFWGVVRRTDTQYF; CDR3 DNA: TGTGCCAGCAGCTTTTGGGGGGTGGTGCGCCGCACAGATACGCAGTATTTT; J gene: TRBJ2-3; CDR3 length: 17; clone size: -; V gene: TRBV7-2; D gene: -
CDR3 protein: CASSYQGYTEAFF; CDR3 DNA: TGTGCCAGTAGTTATCAGGGATACACTGAAGCTTTCTTT; J gene: TRBJ1-1; CDR3 length: 13; clone size: -; V gene: TRBV19; D gene: -
CDR3 protein: CASSVPGDKSGSYTF; CDR3 DNA: TGTGCCAGCAGCGTCCCCGGGGACAAATCGGGGAGCTACACCTTC; J gene: TRBJ1-2; CDR3 length: 15; clone size: -; V gene: TRBV6-6; D gene: -
CDR3 protein: CSVELDSNNEQFF; CDR3 DNA: TGCAGCGTTGAACTGGACAGCAACAATGAGCAGTTCTTC; J gene: TRBJ2-1; CDR3 length: 13; clone size: once; V gene: TRBV29-1; D gene: -
CDR3 protein: CSVAPEPHYEQYF; CDR3 DNA: TGCAGCGTTGCCCCGGAGCCCCACTACGAGCAGTACTTC; J gene: TRBJ2-7; CDR3 length: 13; clone size: -; V gene: TRBV29-1; D gene: -
CDR3 protein: CASSQVGGANTEAFF; CDR3 DNA: TGTGCCAGCAGCCAAGTTGGCGGTGCGAACACTGAAGCTTTCTTT; J gene: TRBJ1-1; CDR3 length: 15; clone size: -; V gene: TRBV3-1/TRBV3-2; D gene: -
CDR3 protein: CASSEAQGHGGYTF; CDR3 DNA: TGTGCCAGCAGTGAGGCCCAGGGGCATGGTGGCTACACCTTC; J gene: TRBJ1-2; CDR3 length: 14; clone size: -; V gene: TRBV2; D gene: -
CDR3 protein: CASSDVWGEDTEAFF; CDR3 DNA: TGTGCCAGCAGTGATGTCTGGGGGGAAGACACTGAAGCTTTCTTT; J gene: TRBJ1-1; CDR3 length: 15; clone size: -; V gene: TRBV2; D gene: -
CDR3 protein: CASTPTRTSPYPESSYNEQFF; CDR3 DNA: TGTGCCAGCACCCCTACCCGGACTAGTCCGTATCCCGAAAGCTCCTACAATGAGCAGTTCTTC; J gene: TRBJ2-1; CDR3 length: 21; clone size: -; V gene: TRBV7-9; D gene: TRBD2